This TCR beta chain was captured by sequencing in a study of high-grade serous ovarian cancer treatment subgroups (dated by TCRdb to 2020 to 2023). Study-level background: On average, each sample produced 14,192 sequencing reads and roughly 7,500 unique TCR beta rearrangements. In total there were some 90 samples, since every patient provided one primary tumor sample and two metastatic tumor samples. The cohort comprised 30 patients: roughly 10 with no residual disease after primary surgery (R0), roughly 10 excellent NACT responders, and roughly 10 poor NACT responders. The study profiled TCR beta repertoires in high-grade serous ovarian cancer patients grouped by complete gross resection or neoadjuvant chemotherapy response under a laparoscopic triage algorithm.

The 90 tumor samples underwent high-throughput TCR profiling using ImmunoSEQ. Regarding the original processing steps: The repertoire diversity metrics included richness (unique productive sequences), clonality, evenness and relatedness, and the Bhattacharyya coefficient was used to measure similarity between samples. Conclusions stayed consistent in a sensitivity analysis that left out TCRs with fewer than two reads. Sourced from immuneACCESS, this table was stored by TCRdb with only in-frame sequences that have V and J called. A share of the clones is absent; for the studies checked, an unresolved V gene accounts for under half, and the remainder has no known explanation. The V and J calls and clone size were taken over from that table, and D and trimming were inferred from the DNA. The sample table holds roughly 15,000 clones, of which 85% to 90% were seen once. The ten largest clones represent more than 6% of the sample.

Tumor samples were obtained before definitive surgery or chemotherapy. Genomic DNA was extracted by the MD Anderson Biospecimen Extraction Resource, and TCR sequencing was done by the MD Anderson Cancer Genomics Laboratory. Remarks on this clone: This receptor's antigen is unknown. The sample holds no much larger clone one base away, and base qualities are not on file.

Summary of the overall study and its limitations: The TCR repertoire analyses centered on CDR3, leaving CDR1 and CDR2 unanalyzed. TCR clonal relatedness was found to be positively correlated with neoantigen level and, by trend, with copy number variation and mutation load derived from whole-genome sequencing. Spatial information was not captured by bulk tumor TCR sequencing, so insight into HGSC tumor complexity and diversity was limited. Repertoire similarity between tumors from the same patient ranged from roughly 0.11 to 0.79, while tumors from different patients showed almost no similarity.

This receptor was identified in a human donor with high-grade serous ovarian cancer. The sequencing input was tumor tissue.

The CDR3 region has the sequence CASSQDWPTGGTEAFF. The sequenced DNA is TGCGCCAGCAGCCAAGATTGGCCGACAGGGGGCACTGAAGCTTTCTTT. The chain employs TRBV4-3 and TRBJ1-1, with 9 bases in between that match TRBD1. The CDR3 has 16 amino acids, counting the end cysteine and phenylalanine. The only DNA kept is the CDR3, 48 bases in frame from the first base. Trimming removed 0 bases from V and 4 bases from J; the gene matches leave 6 bases unexplained. The germline V gene specifies LGHNA as CDR1 and YSLEER as CDR2.